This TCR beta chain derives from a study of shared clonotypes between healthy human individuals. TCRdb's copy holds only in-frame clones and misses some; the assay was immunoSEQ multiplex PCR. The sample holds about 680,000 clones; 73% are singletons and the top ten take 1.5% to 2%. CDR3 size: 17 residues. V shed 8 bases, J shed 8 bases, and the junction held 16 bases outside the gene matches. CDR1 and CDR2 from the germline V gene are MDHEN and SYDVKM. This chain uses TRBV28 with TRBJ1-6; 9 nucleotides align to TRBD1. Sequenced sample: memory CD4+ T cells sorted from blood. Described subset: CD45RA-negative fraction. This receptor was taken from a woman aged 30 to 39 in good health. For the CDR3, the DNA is TGTGCCAGCTCCCCGCCACAGGGGGCAGCGCTGTATTCACCCCTCCACTTT. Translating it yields CASSPPQGAALYSPLHF. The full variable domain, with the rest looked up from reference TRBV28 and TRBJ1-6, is DVKVTQSSRYLVKRTGEKVFLECVQDMDHENMFWYRQDPGLGLRLIYFSYDVKMKEKGDIPEGYSVSREKKERFSLILESASTNQTSMYLCASSPPQGAALYSPLHFGNGTRLTVT.